The 23 T cell receptor beta chains presented below share a single source sample, sequenced in a study of blood T cells in healthy people across ages. The second PCR ran roughly 7 to 12 cycles with a sample-barcoded 5' primer and J-beta primers. TCRdb processed the 5' RACE reads anew with MiXCR; each CDR3 protein has one entry. Of approximately 800,000 distinct CDR3 sequences in the sample, roughly 60% were seen once. The specimen sequenced was blood. All receptors come from a man aged 25-45 years in good health.

The chain combines TRBV15 with TRBJ2-3; D perhaps matches TRBD1 (6 bases). Trimming removed 4 bases at V and 3 bases at J, with 11 bases between. The germline CDR1 and CDR2 sequences are LNHNV and YYDKDF (reference sequence). The CDR3 spans 14 residues. The CDR3 bases are TGTGCCACCAGCAACAGGGTGGGGACAGATACGCAGTATTTT. Protein sequence: CATSNRVGTDTQYF. Together with reference TRBV15 and TRBJ2-3, the CDR3 gives the full variable domain: DAMVIQNPRYQVTQFGKPVTLSCSQTLNHNVMYWYQQKSSQAPKLLFHYYDKDFNNEADTPDNFQSRRPNTSFCFLDIRSPGLGDTAMYLCATSNRVGTDTQYFGPGTRLTVL.

This chain links TRBV7-3 with TRBJ2-3; 10 bases match TRBD2. CDR3 length equals 15 residues. Germline loops: CDR1 SGHTA, CDR2 FQGTGA. Trimming cost V 6 bases and J 6 bases; bases outside gene matches: 9. For the CDR3, the DNA is TGTGCCAGCAGTCTCGGACTAGCGGTCTCGGATACGCAGTATTTT. Translation: CASSLGLAVSDTQYF.

This sequence joins TRBV5-5 and TRBJ2-3; D remains unclear. CDR3 length: 14 residues. V lost 0 bases to trimming and J lost 2 bases, with 7 bases between them. The germline gives CDR1 SGHKS, CDR2 YYEKEE (reference sequence). The CDR3, as DNA: TGTGCCAGCAGCTTGGACAGCGACACAGATACGCAGTATTTT. Its translation is CASSLDSDTDTQYF.

The rearrangement joins TRBV3-1 to TRBJ2-7; TRBD2 is a possible D gene (6 bases). Deletions cut 3 bases from V and 5 bases from J, with 17 bases between. In germline, CDR1 is LGHDT, CDR2 YNNKEL (reference sequence). The CDR3 extends over 15 amino acids. DNA of the CDR3: TGTGCCAGCAGCCAGGGGACTGCGATGTCGAACGAGCAGTACTTC. It codes for CASSQGTAMSNEQYF.

The V and J genes are TRBV4-2 and TRBJ2-1, with D maybe TRBD2 (5 bases). V was trimmed by 1 base and J by 7 bases, leaving 11 bases between them. The CDR3 covers 14 residues. Germline V gives CDR1 LGHNA, CDR2 YNFKEQ. The DNA of the CDR3 is TGTGCCAGCAGCCAAGTTGAGGAGGATAATGAGCAGTTCTTC. This codes for CASSQVEEDNEQFF.

This chain uses TRBV11-1 with TRBJ2-5; tentative D call: TRBD2 (6 bases). CDR1 and CDR2 (germline): SGHAT, FQDESV (reference sequence). There are 14 residues in the CDR3. The V end was cut by 5 bases, the J end by 1 base, with 11 bases between. CDR3 residues: CASSPGVAQETQYF. CDR3 DNA: TGTGCCAGCAGCCCGGGAGTAGCCCAAGAGACCCAGTACTTC.

V usage is TRBV6-2 or TRBV6-3 and J usage is TRBJ2-5; D uncertain. V was trimmed by 2 bases and J by 1 base, leaving 8 bases between them. This CDR3 has 14 residues. CDR1 and CDR2 (germline): MNHEY, SVGEGT. The DNA of the CDR3 is TGTGCCAGCAGTTACGGAGACCTCCAAGAGACCCAGTACTTC. As protein: CASSYGDLQETQYF.

The CDR3 coding sequence is TGTGCCATCAAAAAGGACTCCGGAGTGGACACTGAAGCTTTCTTT. Its translation is CAIKKDSGVDTEAFF. This chain joins TRBV10-3 and TRBJ1-1; D gene unclear. V was shortened by 7 bases and J by 3 bases, with 18 bases between the two germline ends. The CDR3 sequence is 15 residues long. Germline assignment: CDR1 ENHRY and CDR2 SYGVKD.

Concerning this clonotype itself: Its ends do not fully match the called genes, so a read error is possible. The rearrangement links TRBV7-2 to TRBJ2-6; D perhaps matches TRBD2 (6 bases). CDR3 length equals 16 residues. Germline V gene sequence: CDR1 SGHTA, CDR2 FQGNSA. CDR3 nucleotide sequence: TGTGCCAGCAGCTTAGGGAGGGATCCCGAAAGGAGCGTCCTAACTTTC. It codes for CASSLGRDPERSVLTF.

The V gene is TRBV4-3, the J gene TRBJ1-1; 10 bases fit TRBD1. This CDR3 contains 19 residues. From germline, CDR1 is LGHNA and CDR2 YSLEER. With V trimmed by 3 bases and J by 5 bases, 18 bases remained unmatched. The DNA for the CDR3 is TGCGCCAGCAGCCAGCAACTGACCGGGACAGGGGAAGGGAGAACTGAAGCTTTCTTT. Its translation is CASSQQLTGTGEGRTEAFF.

For the CDR3, the DNA is TGTGCCAGCAGCCAGGGGGTCGGACTAGCGGGGAACCAAGAGACCCAGTACTTC. This translates into CASSQGVGLAGNQETQYF. The chain carries TRBV4-2 and TRBJ2-5; TRBD2 matches 12 bases. The CDR3 length is 18 residues. J was trimmed by 0 bases and V by 3 bases; bases with no gene match: 8. The germline V gene encodes CDR1 LGHNA and CDR2 YNFKEQ.

Only one count was recorded for this clonotype. V usage is TRBV12-3 or TRBV12-4 and J usage is TRBJ2-3, with D possibly being TRBD2 (7 bases). The CDR3 is 15 residues long. V was shortened by 6 bases and J by 5 bases, with 18 bases between the two germline ends. In nucleotides, the CDR3 is TGTGCCAGCAGGAGGGGGGGCCGGGTAGGAGATACGCAGTATTTT. As protein: CASRRGGRVGDTQYF.

The chain employs TRBV20-1 and TRBJ2-5; 9 bases line up with TRBD2. CDR1 is DFQATT, CDR2 SNEGSKA, per germline (reference sequence). The V segment lost 6 bases and the J segment 11 bases; nucleotides outside the gene matches: 16. The CDR3 consists of 14 residues. The CDR3 coding sequence is TGCAGTGCCCAGAGCGGGAGGCCGGGTAATGAGCAGTACTTC. This sequence encodes CSAQSGRPGNEQYF.

This chain uses TRBV4-3 with TRBJ2-4, with 10 bases identical to TRBD2. The germline gives CDR1 LGHNA, CDR2 YSLEER. The J segment lost 3 bases and the V segment lost 2 bases, leaving 10 bases of the junction unmatched. The CDR3 is 18 residues long. The CDR3 region has the DNA TGCGCCAGCAGCCAATGGGGTAGCGGGAGGAGGGTCAAAAACATTCAGTACTTC. This translates into CASSQWGSGRRVKNIQYF.

The chain joins TRBV2 to TRBJ2-4, with 7 bases identical to TRBD1. The CDR3 length is 21 residues. Germline-derived CDR1 and CDR2 are SNHLY and FYNNEI. Germline trimming cut 6 bases from V and 0 bases from J; bases unmatched to any gene: 23. The CDR3 loop is CASRLSPGQLRLSIAKNIQYF. The CDR3 coding sequence is TGTGCCAGCAGGCTTTCTCCGGGACAGCTAAGATTGTCCATAGCCAAAAACATTCAGTACTTC. Filled out from reference TRBV2 and TRBJ2-4, the complete variable domain reads EPEVTQTPSHQVTQMGQEVILRCVPISNHLYFYWYRQILGQKVEFLVSFYNNEISEKSEIFDDQFSVERPDGSNFTLKIRSTKLEDSAMYFCASRLSPGQLRLSIAKNIQYFGAGTRLSVL.

This clonotype occurred a few times. This sequence joins TRBV7-2 and TRBJ2-3, with D possibly matching TRBD1 (6 bases). Trimming shortened V by 3 bases and J by 6 bases, and 13 bases separated the two germline ends. The V gene's germline CDR1 is SGHTA and CDR2 FQGNSA. The CDR3 consists of 14 residues. The CDR3 spells CASSLRYRDDTQYF. Here the CDR3 DNA reads TGTGCCAGCAGCTTGCGGTACAGGGATGATACGCAGTATTTT.

This clonotype was seen a few times. The chain links TRBV2 to TRBJ2-3; 9 bases agree with TRBD2. Per germline, CDR1 SNHLY and CDR2 FYNNEI. The CDR3 is 15 amino acids. The ends lost 4 bases at V and 3 bases at J; junction bases unmatched: 5. CDR3 residues: CASSAASGGTDTQYF. CDR3 nucleotides: TGTGCCAGCAGTGCGGCGAGCGGGGGGACAGATACGCAGTATTTT. Filled out from reference TRBV2 and TRBJ2-3, the complete variable domain reads EPEVTQTPSHQVTQMGQEVILRCVPISNHLYFYWYRQILGQKVEFLVSFYNNEISEKSEIFDDQFSVERPDGSNFTLKIRSTKLEDSAMYFCASSAASGGTDTQYFGPGTRLTVL.

This clonotype has more than one count but fewer than ten. V is TRBV29-1 and J is TRBJ2-7; no clear D gene. CDR3 size: 12 residues. The V gene lost 6 bases and the J gene lost 5 bases, with 14 bases spanning the gap. From germline, CDR1 is SQVTM and CDR2 ANQGSEA. The CDR3 protein is CSVAPRLDEQYF. In DNA, the CDR3 is TGCAGCGTCGCACCGCGTTTGGACGAGCAGTACTTC.

A single count supports this clonotype. The chain links TRBV5-1 to TRBJ1-2; D might be TRBD1 (6 bases). This CDR3 is built from 15 residues. Trimming stripped 4 bases from V and 1 base from J, with 14 bases between. Looked up from germline, CDR1 is SGHRS and CDR2 is YFSETQ. The CDR3 spells CASSTRTAGNYGYTF. For the CDR3, the DNA is TGCGCCAGCAGCACAAGGACAGCTGGTAACTATGGCTACACCTTC.

V is TRBV6-5 and J is TRBJ2-3; 10 nucleotides align to TRBD2. The V gene end was trimmed by 4 bases and the J gene end by 3 bases; junction bases not matched to a gene: 7. CDR1 is MNHEY and CDR2 is SVGAGI in the germline V gene. The CDR3 is 16 residues long. CDR3 protein: CASSSSGGALTDTQYF. CDR3 nucleotides: TGTGCCAGCAGTTCGAGCGGGGGGGCCCTTACAGATACGCAGTATTTT.

In this sample, this clonotype turned up a few times. This rearrangement joins TRBV7-2 to TRBJ2-3; 8 bases line up with TRBD2. There are 14 residues in the CDR3. Germline V gene data show CDR1 as SGHTA and CDR2 as FQGNSA. The ends lost 7 bases at V and 2 bases at J; junction bases unmatched: 5. CDR3 DNA: TGTGCCAGCAAACCTAGCGGGTACACAGATACGCAGTATTTT. Its protein is CASKPSGYTDTQYF.

The rearrangement joins TRBV30 to TRBJ2-4, with unresolved D. The J call may be faulty, since TRBJ2-7 better matches the DNA end. The CDR3 has 13 amino acids. CDR1 and CDR2 (germline): GTSNPN, SVGIG (reference sequence). In DNA form, the CDR3 reads TGTGCCTCGACTCCGAAGACTCTCTACGAGCAGTACTTC. It encodes CASTPKTLYEQYF.

A single count supports this clonotype. The chain employs TRBV2 and TRBJ1-1; no clear D gene. Germline CDR1 SNHLY, CDR2 FYNNEI. Trimming removed 5 bases from V and 0 bases from J, with 13 bases in between. The CDR3 spans 15 residues. The CDR3 DNA sequence: TGTGCCAGCAGTCCGCCCGGCTGGGTGAACACTGAAGCTTTCTTT. It translates to CASSPPGWVNTEAFF.